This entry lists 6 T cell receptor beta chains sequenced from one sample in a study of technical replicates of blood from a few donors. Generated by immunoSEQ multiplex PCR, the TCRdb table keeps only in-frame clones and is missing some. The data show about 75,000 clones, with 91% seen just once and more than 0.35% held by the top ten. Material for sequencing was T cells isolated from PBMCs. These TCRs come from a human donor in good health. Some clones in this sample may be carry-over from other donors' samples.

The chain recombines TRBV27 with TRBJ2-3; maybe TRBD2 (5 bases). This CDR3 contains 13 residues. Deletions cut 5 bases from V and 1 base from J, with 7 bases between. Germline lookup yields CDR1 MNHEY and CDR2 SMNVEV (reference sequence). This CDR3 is CASSPEGTDTQYF. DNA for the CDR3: TGTGCCAGCAGTCCGGAGGGCACAGATACGCAGTATTTT.

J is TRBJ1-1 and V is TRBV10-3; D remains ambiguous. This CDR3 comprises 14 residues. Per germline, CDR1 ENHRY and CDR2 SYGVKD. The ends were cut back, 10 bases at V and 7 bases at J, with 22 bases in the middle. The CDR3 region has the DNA TGTGCCACCAGGACGGCGGGAGGCCTGGGTGAAGCTTTCTTT. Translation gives CATRTAGGLGEAFF.

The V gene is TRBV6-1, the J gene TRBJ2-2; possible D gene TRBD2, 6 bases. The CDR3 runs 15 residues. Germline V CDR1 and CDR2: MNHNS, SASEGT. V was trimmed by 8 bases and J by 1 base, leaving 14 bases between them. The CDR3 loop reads CASYKGGVNTGELFF. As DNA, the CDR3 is TGTGCCAGCTACAAAGGCGGGGTGAACACCGGGGAGCTGTTTTTT.

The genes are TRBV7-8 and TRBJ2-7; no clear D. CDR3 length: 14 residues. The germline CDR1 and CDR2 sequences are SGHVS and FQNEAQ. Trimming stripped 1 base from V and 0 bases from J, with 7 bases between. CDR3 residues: CASSLERVSYEQYF. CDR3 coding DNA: TGTGCCAGCAGCTTAGAACGGGTCTCCTACGAGCAGTACTTC.

In DNA form, the CDR3 reads TGTGCCAGCAATCCCACAGGTTTTCAAGAGACCCAGTACTTC. Its translation: CASNPTGFQETQYF. The V gene is TRBV9, the J gene TRBJ2-5, with D perhaps TRBD1 (5 bases). Trimming removed 6 bases at V and 2 bases at J, with 14 bases between. This CDR3 has 14 residues. Germline CDR1 is SGDLS and CDR2 is YYNGEE.

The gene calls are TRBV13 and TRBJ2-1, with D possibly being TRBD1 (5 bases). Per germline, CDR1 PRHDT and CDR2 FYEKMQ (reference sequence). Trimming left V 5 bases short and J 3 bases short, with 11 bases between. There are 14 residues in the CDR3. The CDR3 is CASSLQGFYNEQFF. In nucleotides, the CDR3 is TGTGCCAGCAGCCTCCAGGGTTTCTACAATGAGCAGTTCTTC.